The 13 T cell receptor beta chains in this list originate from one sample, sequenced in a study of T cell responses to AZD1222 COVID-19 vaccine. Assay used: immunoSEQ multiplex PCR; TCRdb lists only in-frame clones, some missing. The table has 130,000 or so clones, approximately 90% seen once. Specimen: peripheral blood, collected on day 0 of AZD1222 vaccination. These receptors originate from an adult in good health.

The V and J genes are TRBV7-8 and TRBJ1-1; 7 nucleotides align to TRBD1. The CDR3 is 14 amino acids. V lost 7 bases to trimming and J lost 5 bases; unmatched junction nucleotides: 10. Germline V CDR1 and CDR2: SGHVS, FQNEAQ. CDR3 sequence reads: CASTPEGAGTEAFF. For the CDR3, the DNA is TGTGCCAGCACCCCTGAGGGGGCTGGTACTGAAGCTTTCTTT.

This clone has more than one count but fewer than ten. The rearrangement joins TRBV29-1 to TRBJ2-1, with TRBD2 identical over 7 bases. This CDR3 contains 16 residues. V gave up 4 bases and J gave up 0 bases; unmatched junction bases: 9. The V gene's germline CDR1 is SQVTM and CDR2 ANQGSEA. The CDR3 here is CSVVGLAESSYNEQFF. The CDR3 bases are TGCAGCGTTGTGGGCCTAGCGGAGAGCTCCTACAATGAGCAGTTCTTC.

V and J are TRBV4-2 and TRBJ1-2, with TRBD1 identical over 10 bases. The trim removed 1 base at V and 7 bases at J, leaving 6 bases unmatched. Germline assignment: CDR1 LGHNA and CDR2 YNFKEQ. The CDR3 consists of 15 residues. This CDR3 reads CASSQGGQGSFGYTF. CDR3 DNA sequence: TGTGCCAGCAGCCAAGGGGGACAGGGGAGCTTTGGCTACACCTTC.

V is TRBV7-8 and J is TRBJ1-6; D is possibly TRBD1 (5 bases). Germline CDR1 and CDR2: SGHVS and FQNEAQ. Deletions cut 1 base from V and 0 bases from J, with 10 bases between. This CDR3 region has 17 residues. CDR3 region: CASSLDSGSSYNSPLHF. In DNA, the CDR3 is TGTGCCAGCAGCTTAGATTCAGGGAGCTCCTATAATTCACCCCTCCACTTT.

The DNA of the CDR3 is TGTGCTAGTGGTTTGGCCCCCGGGACAGGGGTACTAGGCTACACCTTC. This sequence encodes CASGLAPGTGVLGYTF. V and J are TRBV12-5 and TRBJ1-2; 10 bases are shared with TRBD1. The CDR3 is made up of 16 amino acids. V gave up 1 base and J gave up 8 bases; unmatched junction bases: 10. Germline CDR1 and CDR2: LGHNT and FRNRAP.

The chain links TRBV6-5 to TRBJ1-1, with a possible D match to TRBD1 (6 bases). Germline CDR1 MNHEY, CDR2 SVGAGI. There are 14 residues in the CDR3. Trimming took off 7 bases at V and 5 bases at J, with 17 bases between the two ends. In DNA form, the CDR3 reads TGTGCCAGCATCGAGGGGGGCCTGAGGACTGAAGCTTTCTTT. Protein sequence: CASIEGGLRTEAFF.

In DNA form, the CDR3 reads TGTGCCAGCAGCACCCCAGGGAGGAATTCACCCCTCCACTTT. It yields the protein CASSTPGRNSPLHF. The chain recombines TRBV5-6 with TRBJ1-6, with D maybe TRBD1 (5 bases). The CDR3 extends over 14 amino acids. Trimming left V 4 bases short and J 7 bases short, with 12 bases between. Germline CDR1 and CDR2: SGHDT and YYEEEE. The complete variable domain, with remaining parts taken from reference TRBV5-6 and TRBJ1-6, reads DAGVTQSPTHLIKTRGQQVTLRCSPKSGHDTVSWYQQALGQGPQFIFQYYEEEERQRGNFPDRFSGHQFPNYSSELNVNALLLGDSALYLCASSTPGRNSPLHFGNGTRLTVT.

In DNA form, the CDR3 reads TGTGCCAGCAGTTGGACTAGCGGGAGGGAAGAGACCCAGTACTTC. This gives the protein CASSWTSGREETQYF. The chain employs TRBV5-4 and TRBJ2-5; 15 nucleotides agree with TRBD2. The V gene end was trimmed by 5 bases and the J gene end by 3 bases; junction bases not matched to a gene: 2. Germline V gene data show CDR1 as SGHNT and CDR2 as YYREEE (reference sequence). The CDR3 has 15 residues.

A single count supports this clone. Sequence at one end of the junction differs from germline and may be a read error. CDR3 loop: CASSTGRAGGNEQFF. The CDR3 coding sequence is TGTGCTAGCAGCACGGGGCGGGCAGGGGGCAATGAGCAGTTCTTC. The chain joins TRBV7-7 to TRBJ2-1; 7 positions match TRBD1. The CDR3 contains 15 residues. In germline, CDR1 is SSHAT, CDR2 FNYEAQ (reference sequence). The whole variable domain, filled in from reference TRBV7-7 and TRBJ2-1, reads GAGVSQSPRYKVTKRGQDVTLRCDPISSHATLYWYQQALGQGPEFLTYFNYEAQPDKSGLPSDRFSAERPEGSISTLTIQRTEQRDSAMYRCASSTGRAGGNEQFFGPGTRLTVL.

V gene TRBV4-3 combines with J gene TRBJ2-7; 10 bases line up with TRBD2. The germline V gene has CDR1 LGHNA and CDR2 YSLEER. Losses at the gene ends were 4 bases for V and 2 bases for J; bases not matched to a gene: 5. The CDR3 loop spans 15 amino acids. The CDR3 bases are TGCGCCAGCAGCCCAAGGACTAGCGGAACCTACGAGCAGTACTTC. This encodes CASSPRTSGTYEQYF.

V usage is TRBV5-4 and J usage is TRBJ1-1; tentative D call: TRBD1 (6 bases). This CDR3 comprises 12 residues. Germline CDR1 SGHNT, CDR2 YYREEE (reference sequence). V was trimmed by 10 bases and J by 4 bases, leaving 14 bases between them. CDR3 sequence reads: CAAQGGGTEAFF. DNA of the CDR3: TGTGCCGCCCAAGGGGGGGGCACTGAAGCTTTCTTT.

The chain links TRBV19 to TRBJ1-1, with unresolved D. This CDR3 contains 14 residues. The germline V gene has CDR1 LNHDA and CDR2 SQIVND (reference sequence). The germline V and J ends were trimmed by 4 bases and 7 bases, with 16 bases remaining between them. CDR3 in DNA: TGTGCCAGTAGTACCCCTGGCAGGAAATATGAAGCTTTCTTT. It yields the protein CASSTPGRKYEAFF.

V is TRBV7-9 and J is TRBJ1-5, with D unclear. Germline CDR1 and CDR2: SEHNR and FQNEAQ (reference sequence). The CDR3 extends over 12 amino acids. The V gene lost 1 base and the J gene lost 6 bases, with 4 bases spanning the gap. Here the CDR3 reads CASSLVGQPQHF. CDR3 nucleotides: TGTGCCAGCAGCTTAGTGGGTCAGCCCCAGCATTTT. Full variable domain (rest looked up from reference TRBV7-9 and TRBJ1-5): DTGVSQNPRHKITKRGQNVTFRCDPISEHNRLYWYRQTLGQGPEFLTYFQNEAQLEKSRLLSDRFSAERPKGSFSTLEIQRTEQGDSAMYLCASSLVGQPQHFGDGTRLSIL.